These T cell receptor beta chains were read from a single sample in a study of shared clonotypes between healthy human individuals. Sequencing was performed with immunoSEQ multiplex PCR; in TCRdb, only in-frame clones are kept and a portion is missing. There are roughly 500,000 clones in the sample; less than 85% occur only once, and roughly 13% lies in the top ten. The source material was PBMCs. These receptors were obtained from a woman aged 40 to 50 in good health. Some clones in this sample may be carry-over from other donors' samples. CDR3s include the opening cysteine and the closing phenylalanine or tryptophan. D genes are given only for firm matches. Some rows have no size entry. The others give once, few or many, or a class for an expanded clone.

v_call	clone_size	j_call	d_call	cdr3_nt	cdr3_aa
TRBV2	.	TRBJ2-5	TRBD1	TGTGCCAGCAGTGAAAGGACAGGGGGGGAGACCCAGTACTTC	CASSERTGGETQYF
TRBV9	.	TRBJ2-5	TRBD2	TGTGCCAGCAGCCTCTTGGGGGGGGGAACCCAGTACTTC	CASSLLGGGTQYF
TRBV18	.	TRBJ2-7	TRBD2	TGTGCCAGCTCACCCGCCGCGGGGGGACTCGAGCAGTACTTC	CASSPAAGGLEQYF
TRBV7-2	few	TRBJ1-1	.	TGTGCCAGCAAACGAGGGAGTGGGGTCCCTGAAGCTTTCTTT	CASKRGSGVPEAFF
TRBV9	.	TRBJ2-2	.	TGTGCCAGCAGCGCCCGGGGCACCGGGGAGCTGTTTTTT	CASSARGTGELFF
TRBV11-2	.	TRBJ2-3	.	TGTGCCAGCAGCTCCTTGGACACATATACGCAGTATTTT	CASSSLDTYTQYF
TRBV5-1	.	TRBJ2-5	.	TGCGCCAGCAGCTTGGATTCGGAGACCCAGTACTTC	CASSLDSETQYF
TRBV19	.	TRBJ2-1	.	TGTGCCAGTAGCACCGGGACCTTTGAGCAGTTCTTC	CASSTGTFEQFF
TRBV4-3	.	TRBJ2-7	.	TGCGCCAGCAGCCAATTTCGACAGCAGACCCAGATGGTCTACGAGCAGTACTTC	CASSQFRQQTQMVYEQYF
TRBV13	.	TRBJ1-2	.	TGTGCCAGCAGCCACGTCGGGACTAACTATGGCTACACCTTC	CASSHVGTNYGYTF
TRBV10-3	.	TRBJ2-7	TRBD2	TGTGCCATCAGTGAGGCTCGACTAGCGGGAGACGAGCAGTACTTC	CAISEARLAGDEQYF
TRBV6-5	.	TRBJ1-6	.	TGTGCCAGCAGTTACGCCGGGCAGGCAAATTCACCCCTCCACTTT	CASSYAGQANSPLHF
TRBV13	once	TRBJ2-2	.	TGTGCCAGCAGCCGGACGGGGGCCGGGGAGCTGTTTTTT	CASSRTGAGELFF
TRBV19	.	TRBJ2-7	.	TGTGCCAGTAGTACTCAAACGGGACTTCAATACGAGCAGTACTTC	CASSTQTGLQYEQYF
TRBV4-3	.	TRBJ1-4	.	TGCGCCAGCAGCCTAGGGACGGTCAATGAAAAACTGTTTTTT	CASSLGTVNEKLFF
TRBV30	.	TRBJ2-3	.	TGTGCCTGGAGTGTGGCGTATAGCACAGATACGCAGTATTTT	CAWSVAYSTDTQYF
TRBV4-1	.	TRBJ1-5	.	TGCGCCAGCAGCCAAGATCATACGGTCCCCAATCAGCCCCAGCATTTT	CASSQDHTVPNQPQHF
TRBV27	.	TRBJ2-5	TRBD1	TGTGCCAGCAGTTTCGGGACAGGGATTGCAGAGACCCAGTACTTC	CASSFGTGIAETQYF
TRBV7-8	.	TRBJ2-5	.	TGTGCCAGCAGCTTAGCTGCCGGAGCGGAGACCCAGTACTTC	CASSLAAGAETQYF
TRBV10-2	.	TRBJ1-5	.	TGCGCCAGCAGTGAGGGCCCGGGGTCCGGTAATCAGCCCCAGCATTTT	CASSEGPGSGNQPQHF
TRBV7-2	.	TRBJ2-1	TRBD2	TGTGCCAGCAGCACGGACCCTGGACTAGCTTCCAATGAGCAGTTCTTC	CASSTDPGLASNEQFF
TRBV18	.	TRBJ2-7	TRBD1	TGTGCCAGCTCACCAATCGTCTCGACAGGGCGGGAGCAGTACTTC	CASSPIVSTGREQYF
TRBV7-6	few	TRBJ1-3	.	TGTGCCAGCAGCTTAGAGGTGCAGCCTACTGGAAACACCATATATTTT	CASSLEVQPTGNTIYF
TRBV11-2	.	TRBJ1-1	.	TGTGCCAGCAGTTTATTCCCAGTAACCAGGGTTAGCACTGAAGCTTTCTTT	CASSLFPVTRVSTEAFF
TRBV28	.	TRBJ2-5	TRBD1	TGTGCCAGCAGTGATAACAAGGGGGCGGCCCGCCAAGAGACCCAGTACTTC	CASSDNKGAARQETQYF
TRBV28	few	TRBJ1-2	.	TGTGCCAGCAGTTTTGGGGGGCTCGGATATGGCTACACCTTC	CASSFGGLGYGYTF
TRBV4-1	.	TRBJ1-2	.	TGCGCCAGCAGCCAAGGCCAGCCCCAGGCTAACTATGGCTACACCTTC	CASSQGQPQANYGYTF
TRBV7-2	.	TRBJ2-7	.	TGTGCCAGCAGCTTGGGGACGTCTCCCTACGAGCAGTACTTC	CASSLGTSPYEQYF
TRBV7-9	.	TRBJ2-1	TRBD1	TGTGCCAGCCTGGGGACAGAAAATTACAATGAGCAGTTCTTC	CASLGTENYNEQFF
TRBV19	.	TRBJ2-1	TRBD2	TGTGCCAGTAGTACCACCGGGGGGGGAGGCTACAATGAGCAGTTCTTC	CASSTTGGGGYNEQFF
TRBV5-4	.	TRBJ2-2	.	TGTGCCAGCAGTCCGCAGGGGACCCTCTTGTCCGGGGAGCTGTTTTTT	CASSPQGTLLSGELFF
TRBV7-3	.	TRBJ1-4	TRBD1	TGTGCCAGCAGCCTAACACCGAGGACAGGGAGGGTGGGAAAACTGTTTTTT	CASSLTPRTGRVGKLFF
TRBV6-1	few	TRBJ1-2	.	TGTGCCAGCAGATGGGAGGTCTATGGCTACACCTTC	CASRWEVYGYTF
TRBV9	.	TRBJ2-5	.	TGTGCCAGCAGCCAGGACAGCGCCTCCTATATAACCCAGTACTTC	CASSQDSASYITQYF
TRBV9	once	TRBJ2-1	TRBD2	TGTGCCAGCAGCGTAAGCGGGACCTACAATGAGCAGTTCTTC	CASSVSGTYNEQFF
TRBV15	once	TRBJ2-1	TRBD2	TGTGCCACCAGCAGAGTGGTACTAGCGGGAGTGAATGAGCAGTTCTTC	CATSRVVLAGVNEQFF
TRBV5-1	.	TRBJ2-5	TRBD2	TGCGCCAGCAGCTTGGATCCAGGGAGGGAGGAGACCCAGTACTTC	CASSLDPGREETQYF
TRBV10-1	.	TRBJ2-7	.	TGCGCCAGCAGCGAACAGGGTTCCCACGAGCAGTACTTC	CASSEQGSHEQYF
TRBV2	.	TRBJ2-7	TRBD1	TGTGCCAGCAGTGAAACTAGGACAGGGAACGAGCAGTACTTC	CASSETRTGNEQYF
TRBV4-3	.	TRBJ1-1	.	TGCGCCAGCAGCCCGCAGGAGAACACTGAAGCTTTCTTT	CASSPQENTEAFF
TRBV13	.	TRBJ2-3	.	TGTGCCAGCAGTCAGGGGAGGGGAAATACGCAGTATTTT	CASSQGRGNTQYF
TRBV14	.	TRBJ2-3	TRBD1	TGTGCCAGCAGCCAAAACAGGGGAGGCACAGATACGCAGTATTTT	CASSQNRGGTDTQYF
TRBV27	once	TRBJ2-7	.	TGTGCCAGCATCGGCGGCTCCTACGAGCAGTACTTC	CASIGGSYEQYF
TRBV14	.	TRBJ2-4	.	TGTGCCAGCAGCCAAGTAGCTGGGACCCAAAACATTCAGTACTTC	CASSQVAGTQNIQYF
TRBV5-1	once	TRBJ1-4	TRBD1	TGCGCCAGCAGCTTAGGACAGGGTAACGAAAAACTGTTTTTT	CASSLGQGNEKLFF
TRBV7-2	.	TRBJ2-1	TRBD2	TGTGCCAGCAGCTTGACTAGCGGGAGGAATGAGCAGTTCTTC	CASSLTSGRNEQFF
TRBV19	.	TRBJ2-7	.	TGTGCCAGTAGCCCTAAAAGTGGGGAGACCTACGAGCAGTACTTC	CASSPKSGETYEQYF
TRBV11-2	few	TRBJ2-1	.	TGTGCCAGCAGCTTAGCGGGCGGACAGTACAATGAGCAGTTCTTC	CASSLAGGQYNEQFF
TRBV7-9	.	TRBJ2-5	.	TGTGCCAGCAGCTTAGTTGCGGCGGTTGGAGAGACCCAGTACTTC	CASSLVAAVGETQYF
TRBV19	.	TRBJ2-1	.	TGTGCCAGTCGCCGGGACACCCTAAGGCATGAGCAGTTCTTC	CASRRDTLRHEQFF
TRBV19	.	TRBJ1-2	TRBD1	TGTGCCAGTAGTATAACCGGGACAGGGTATGGCTACACCTTC	CASSITGTGYGYTF
TRBV5-6	.	TRBJ1-2	.	TGTGCCAGCAGCTTGTGGCAGGGTTATGGCTACACCTTC	CASSLWQGYGYTF
TRBV19	once	TRBJ2-7	.	TGTGCCAGTAGTATTGGTGCCAGGTTTTACGAGCAGTACTTC	CASSIGARFYEQYF
TRBV19	.	TRBJ1-5	.	TGTGCCAGTAGTACCGGGTCTTCGAGACAGCCCCAGCATTTT	CASSTGSSRQPQHF
TRBV28	.	TRBJ1-2	.	TGTGCCAGCAGTTCCCCTTTGGACCATCGTCTCTATGGCTACACCTTC	CASSSPLDHRLYGYTF